The 22 T cell receptor beta chains below were found in one sample sequenced in a study of CD8+ T cells in alopecia areata. Reverse transcribed after extraction, RNA yielded cDNA as the sequencing template. The protocol was immunoSEQ multiplex PCR, while the TCRdb copy is restricted to in-frame clones and leaves out a portion. In the table there are roughly 200,000 clones, under 60% of which are singletons. Specified treatment: oral pan-JAK inhibitor, 5-10 mg twice daily. This specimen consisted of CD8+ T cells sorted from blood, obtained at week 24, from a patient treated with tofacitinib. Source of these receptors: a human donor with alopecia areata.

A few counts support this clone. The chain has TRBV5-1 and TRBJ2-2; D is possibly TRBD1 (6 bases). This CDR3 contains 15 residues. The V end lost 4 bases, the J end lost 1 base, and 11 bases lay between the germline ends. The germline CDR1 and CDR2 sequences are SGHRS and YFSETQ. In DNA form, the CDR3 reads TGCGCCAGCAGCACCGAGACAGGGAACACCGGGGAGCTGTTTTTT. This encodes CASSTETGNTGELFF.

The chain joins TRBV15 to TRBJ2-2; D not resolved. The CDR3 extends over 13 amino acids. CDR1 is LNHNV and CDR2 is YYDKDF in the germline V gene (reference sequence). V was shortened by 5 bases and J by 4 bases, with 8 bases between the two germline ends. The CDR3 reads CATSPSGTGELFF. The CDR3 DNA follows: TGTGCCACCAGCCCCTCAGGCACCGGGGAGCTGTTTTTT.

The chain employs TRBV5-1 and TRBJ2-7; D is ambiguous. The CDR3 extends over 12 amino acids. Trimming took off 3 bases at V and 3 bases at J, with 7 bases between the two ends. Germline V gene lookup returns CDR1 SGHRS and CDR2 YFSETQ. The CDR3 spells CASSSQGYEQYF. As DNA, the CDR3 is TGCGCCAGCAGCTCACAAGGCTACGAGCAGTACTTC.

This clone was counted only a few times. This chain connects TRBV29-1 to TRBJ2-2; 7 bases agree with TRBD2. The CDR3 is 14 amino acids. Trimming took 4 bases from V and 1 from J; bases not matched to a gene: 3. Germline CDR1 and CDR2: SQVTM and ANQGSEA. CDR3 in DNA: TGCAGCGTTGCGGGGGGTCAGAACACCGGGGAGCTGTTTTTT. Translating it yields CSVAGGQNTGELFF.

The chain links TRBV7-9 to TRBJ2-7; 9 nucleotides line up with TRBD2. Germline CDR1 SEHNR, CDR2 FQNEAQ (reference sequence). The CDR3 is 16 residues long. Trimming took 8 bases from V and 2 from J; bases not matched to a gene: 13. Written as DNA, the CDR3 is TGTGCCAGCGCCCTCAGGGCGGGGGGGGTTACCTACGAGCAGTACTTC. This sequence encodes CASALRAGGVTYEQYF.

This clone was detected a few times. The junction differs from germline at one of its ends, possibly a read error. V usage is TRBV4-2 and J usage is TRBJ2-2, with TRBD2 matching over 8 bases. This CDR3 spans 11 amino acids. From germline, CDR1 is LGHNA and CDR2 YNFKEQ. The CDR3 region is CASSHDGLARF. The CDR3 nucleotides read TGTGCCAGCAGCCACGACGGACTAGCCCGCTTT.

The sample holds one count of this clone. The junction differs from germline at one of its ends, possibly a read error. The chain uses TRBV19 and TRBJ2-1; tentative D call: TRBD2 (6 bases). Germline-derived CDR1 and CDR2 are LNHDA and SQIVND (reference sequence). The CDR3 runs 16 residues. CDR3 in amino acids: CASSILGGGGNNEQLF. CDR3 in DNA: TGTGCCAGTAGTATATTGGGAGGTGGGGGGAACAATGAGCAGCTCTTC. The full variable domain, its missing parts supplied by reference TRBV19 and TRBJ2-1, is DGGITQSPKYLFRKEGQNVTLSCEQNLNHDAMYWYRQDPGQGLRLIYYSQIVNDFQKGDIAEGYSVSREKKESFPLTVTSAQKNPTAFYLCASSILGGGGNNEQLFGPGTRLTVL.

The V gene is TRBV13, the J gene TRBJ2-3, with D unclear. Trimming cost V 1 base and J 4 bases, with 0 bases left between them. The CDR3 is 11 residues long. The germline V gene encodes CDR1 PRHDT and CDR2 FYEKMQ (reference sequence). DNA for the CDR3: TGTGCCAGCAGCTTAGCAGATACGCAGTATTTT. This gives the protein CASSLADTQYF.

V usage is TRBV15 and J usage is TRBJ2-5, with 14 bases matching TRBD2. J lost 0 bases, V lost 3 bases, and 3 bases had no gene match. This CDR3 spans 17 amino acids. CDR1 is LNHNV and CDR2 is YYDKDF in the germline V gene (reference sequence). CDR3 sequence: CATSSGLAGGNQETQYF. Written as DNA, the CDR3 is TGTGCCACCAGCAGCGGACTAGCGGGGGGAAACCAAGAGACCCAGTACTTC.

The chain employs TRBV30 and TRBJ1-1; D remains ambiguous. The CDR3 length is 12 residues. The germline gives CDR1 GTSNPN, CDR2 SVGIG (reference sequence). Trimming left V 3 bases short and J 5 bases short, with 10 bases between. CDR3 nucleotides: TGTGCCTGGAGACAAACCGTAACTGAAGCTTTCTTT. Protein sequence: CAWRQTVTEAFF.

The chain couples TRBV15 to TRBJ2-3; TRBD1 matches 9 bases. Trimming at V came to 5 bases and at J to 4 bases, leaving 7 bases not matched to a gene. The germline gives CDR1 LNHNV, CDR2 YYDKDF (reference sequence). This CDR3 comprises 15 residues. This CDR3 reads CATSGGGQGPDTQYF. In DNA, the CDR3 is TGTGCCACCAGCGGGGGGGGACAGGGACCAGATACGCAGTATTTT.

The table lists this clone with a few counts. The rearrangement links TRBV7-9 to TRBJ1-3; D is unclear. This CDR3 has 13 residues. Germline-derived CDR1 and CDR2 are SEHNR and FQNEAQ (reference sequence). Between the trimmed V and J ends, which lost 6 bases and 10 bases, there was a span of 16 bases. CDR3 DNA: TGTGCCAGCAGGGGGTCGCTCGGGGAGACCATATATTTT. This sequence encodes CASRGSLGETIYF.

The gene calls are TRBV7-8 and TRBJ2-7; D is possibly TRBD1 (6 bases). Trimming removed 5 bases at V and 0 bases at J, with 17 bases between. Germline CDR1 is SGHVS and CDR2 is FQNEAQ. The CDR3 is 16 residues long. The CDR3 DNA reads TGTGCCAGCAGCCTTAACAGGGCTACGAGCTCCTACGAGCAGTACTTC. Translated: CASSLNRATSSYEQYF.

V and J are TRBV5-4 and TRBJ2-7; the D is unclear. Trimming left V 4 bases short and J 3 bases short, with 11 bases between. This CDR3 contains 13 residues. Germline lookup yields CDR1 SGHNT and CDR2 YYREEE (reference sequence). CDR3 sequence (DNA): TGTGCCAGCAGCCCCGACCCTTACTACGAGCAGTACTTC. Its protein is CASSPDPYYEQYF.

This clone has more than one count but fewer than ten. This sequence joins TRBV27 and TRBJ2-7; 8 nucleotides align to TRBD1. CDR3 size: 12 residues. Germline CDR1 reads MNHEY; CDR2 reads SMNVEV (reference sequence). V shed 4 bases, J shed 7 bases, and the junction held 3 bases outside the gene matches. The CDR3, as DNA: TGTGCCAGCAGTTCAACAGGGGGAGAGCAGTACTTC. Encoded protein: CASSSTGGEQYF.

This chain links TRBV13 with TRBJ1-2; no definite D call. Germline CDR1 is PRHDT and CDR2 is FYEKMQ (reference sequence). Trimming left V 0 bases short and J 8 bases short, with 13 bases between. There are 14 residues in the CDR3. DNA for the CDR3: TGTGCCAGCAGCTTAGGCCGGGCCGTCCGGGGCTACACCTTC. Protein product: CASSLGRAVRGYTF.

This clone was counted only a few times. The chain links TRBV5-1 to TRBJ2-7; D unclear. The germline V and J ends were trimmed by 2 bases and 5 bases, with 8 bases remaining between them. This CDR3 spans 12 amino acids. The germline V gene has CDR1 SGHRS and CDR2 YFSETQ. The CDR3 nucleotides read TGCGCCAGCAGCTTAGGTCAACACGAGCAGTACTTC. Protein: CASSLGQHEQYF.

The chain joins TRBV7-9 to TRBJ1-2; no definite D call. V lost 1 base to trimming and J lost 14 bases, with 14 bases between them. CDR3 length equals 12 residues. CDR1 and CDR2 (germline): SEHNR, FQNEAQ (reference sequence). CDR3 nucleotides: TGTGCCAGCAGCTTAGGTGGAAGGGAGCGGACCTTC. Translating gives CASSLGGRERTF.

In regard to this clone: Possible read error: a much larger clone is one base away. At the DNA level, this CDR3 is encoded by other sequences in the same sample as well. The chain uses TRBV6-1 and TRBJ2-7; D remains unclear. V dropped 3 bases and J dropped 3 bases, with 0 bases sitting between them. Germline loops: CDR1 MNHNS, CDR2 SASEGT. This CDR3 comprises 10 residues. The CDR3 DNA reads TGTGCCAGCAGTGACTACGAGCAGTACTTC. This codes for CASSDYEQYF.

This clone was picked up a small number of times. The V and J genes are TRBV30 and TRBJ2-1; D is uncertain. V was trimmed by 0 bases and J by 10 bases, leaving 7 bases between them. This CDR3 comprises 11 residues. Germline lookup yields CDR1 GTSNPN and CDR2 SVGIG (reference sequence). CDR3 loop: CAWSVMAEQFF. In DNA form, the CDR3 reads TGTGCCTGGAGTGTAATGGCAGAGCAGTTCTTC.

V and J are TRBV2 and TRBJ2-1; tentatively, D is TRBD1 (6 bases). V lost 6 bases to trimming and J lost 0 bases, with 9 bases between them. The CDR3 totals 14 residues. Germline lookup yields CDR1 SNHLY and CDR2 FYNNEI. In nucleotides, the CDR3 is TGTGCCAGCAGCGCGGACAGCTCCTACAATGAGCAGTTCTTC. It encodes CASSADSSYNEQFF.

This CDR3 is CASSSTGTGLSWGANVLTF. The CDR3 DNA reads TGTGCCAGCAGCTCAACCGGGACAGGACTGTCTTGGGGGGCCAACGTCCTGACTTTC. This chain connects TRBV7-9 to TRBJ2-6; TRBD1 aligns across 8 bases. The CDR3 runs to 19 residues. The germline gives CDR1 SEHNR, CDR2 FQNEAQ (reference sequence). Trimming cost V 4 bases and J 4 bases; bases outside gene matches: 15. The whole variable domain, filled in from reference TRBV7-9 and TRBJ2-6, reads DTGVSQNPRHKITKRGQNVTFRCDPISEHNRLYWYRQTLGQGPEFLTYFQNEAQLEKSRLLSDRFSAERPKGSFSTLEIQRTEQGDSAMYLCASSSTGTGLSWGANVLTFGAGSRLTVL.